These T cell receptor beta chains were read from a single sample in a study of T cells in Graves' hyperthyroidism and ophthalmopathy. TCRdb recomputed calls from the multiplex PCR reads with MiXCR, one row per CDR3 protein. The sample consists of around 440,000 distinct CDR3 sequences, around 16% of them appearing once. Sample: blood. These receptor sequences come from a woman under 30 with Graves' hyperthyroidism. CDR3s include the opening cysteine and the closing phenylalanine or tryptophan. Fields, in order: CDR3 protein, V gene, J gene.

CASSRVQGVKAFF	TRBV7-6	TRBJ1-1
CASSLADPYNEQFF	TRBV7-2	TRBJ2-1
CSAKPSGRDYNEQFF	TRBV20-1	TRBJ2-1
CSARDFRDRLETQYF	TRBV20-1	TRBJ2-5
CASSQRTSETYNEQFF	TRBV4-2	TRBJ2-1
CASSYRAGEEQYF	TRBV6-5	TRBJ2-7
CASSDSGGGAKNIQYF	TRBV10-2	TRBJ2-4
CASSSRQGSNYGYTF	TRBV7-6	TRBJ1-2
CASSPGQARIIYGYTF	TRBV27	TRBJ1-2
CASSLGPANYGYTF	TRBV7-3	TRBJ1-2
CASVKMRTEAFF	TRBV12-3/TRBV12-4	TRBJ1-1
CSARGVYEQYF	TRBV20-1	TRBJ2-7
CASTGTDTQYF	TRBV19	TRBJ2-3
CASSLVSGRGRNTDTQYF	TRBV7-2	TRBJ2-3
CASGLIVADPLRGYTF	TRBV12-5	TRBJ1-2
CASRANWTSGRDRETQYF	TRBV7-9	TRBJ2-5
CASSMGGSGANVLTF	TRBV19	TRBJ2-6
CASSFPGGGDTEAFF	TRBV6-2/TRBV6-3	TRBJ1-1
CASSQPSGSNEQFF	TRBV3-1	TRBJ2-1
CASSYGSKSNQPQHF	TRBV6-2/TRBV6-3	TRBJ1-5
CASSIQGKNTEAFF	TRBV2	TRBJ1-1
CASSLGLAGGWYEQFF	TRBV5-1	TRBJ2-1
CASSTITGPAFF	TRBV19	TRBJ1-1
CASSPWTGTFSNQPQHF	TRBV19	TRBJ1-5
CASSQDPRNGQPQHF	TRBV4-1	TRBJ1-5
CASQRGRLETQYF	TRBV6-2/TRBV6-3	TRBJ2-5
CASSFGPLEQYF	TRBV28	TRBJ2-7
CSAQGPYNEQFF	TRBV20-1	TRBJ2-1
CASSLRGLEQYF	TRBV12-3/TRBV12-4	TRBJ2-7
CASSQSFPNFNQPQHF	TRBV16	TRBJ1-5
CASRVGTGWGNTEAFF	TRBV2	TRBJ1-1
CASSLTQGVGEKLFF	TRBV7-9	TRBJ1-4
CASSGTGIYEQYF	TRBV12-3/TRBV12-4	TRBJ2-7